The rows below give T cell receptor beta chains drawn from one sample of a study of shared clonotypes between healthy human individuals. Clones were sequenced by immunoSEQ multiplex PCR, and TCRdb holds only the in-frame ones, with some missing. This sample has millions of clones, with around 90% found just once. Source material: naive CD4+ T cells sorted from blood. The receptor set was obtained from a man in his late teens or twenties in good health. Both conserved end residues are part of each CDR3. The D gene is left open where the match is weak. Where a row states a size, it is once, few, many or the class of an expanded clone; other rows omit it.

J,V,size,D,CDR3,DNA
TRBJ2-5,TRBV10-1,NA,TRBD2,CASSEMLAGGLQETQYF,TGCGCCAGCAGTGAGATGCTAGCGGGAGGGCTTCAAGAGACCCAGTACTTC
TRBJ2-5,TRBV28,NA,NA,CASSLWSGGVVTQYF,TGTGCCAGCAGTTTATGGTCGGGGGGCGTGGTGACCCAGTACTTC
TRBJ2-1,TRBV11-2,NA,TRBD2,CASSSPRAGEENEQFF,TGTGCCAGCAGCTCCCCGAGGGCGGGAGAGGAGAATGAGCAGTTCTTC
TRBJ2-5,TRBV5-1,NA,NA,CASSLARTSYETQYF,TGCGCCAGCAGCTTGGCTAGGACATCCTATGAGACCCAGTACTTC
TRBJ2-2,TRBV5-1,NA,NA,CASSLVGGANTGELFF,TGCGCCAGCAGCTTGGTGGGGGGCGCGAACACCGGGGAGCTGTTTTTT
TRBJ2-1,TRBV29-1,NA,TRBD1,CSVGQGYNEQFF,TGCAGCGTGGGACAGGGATACAATGAGCAGTTCTTC
TRBJ2-1,TRBV7-2,NA,NA,CASSLGSSGFYNEQFF,TGTGCCAGCAGCTTAGGTAGTAGCGGCTTCTACAATGAGCAGTTCTTC
TRBJ1-6,TRBV30,once,NA,CAWSTGQDSPLHF,TGTGCCTGGAGTACTGGTCAGGATTCACCCCTCCACTTT
TRBJ2-6,TRBV7-2,NA,NA,CASSFPGKQLSGANVLTF,TGTGCCAGCAGCTTCCCAGGGAAGCAACTCTCTGGGGCCAACGTCCTGACTTTC
TRBJ2-7,TRBV6-5,NA,NA,CASRPYGQSSYEQYF,TGTGCCAGCAGACCCTATGGCCAGAGCTCCTACGAGCAGTACTTC
TRBJ1-2,TRBV9,once,NA,CASSVGTDVLYGYTF,TGTGCCAGCAGCGTCGGTACGGACGTTTTATATGGCTACACCTTC
TRBJ2-7,TRBV29-1,NA,TRBD1,CSVATRDRGFYEQYF,TGCAGCGTTGCAACTCGGGACAGGGGTTTCTACGAGCAGTACTTC
TRBJ1-1,TRBV19,NA,TRBD1,CATGGHTEAFF,TGTGCCACAGGGGGGCACACTGAAGCTTTCTTT
TRBJ1-5,TRBV5-8,NA,TRBD1,CASSSHRTGDNQPQHF,TGTGCCAGCAGCTCACACCGGACAGGAGACAATCAGCCCCAGCATTTT
TRBJ1-2,TRBV6-1,NA,NA,CASSEAVGGYGYTF,TGTGCCAGCAGTGAAGCGGTAGGGGGGTATGGCTACACCTTC
TRBJ1-3,TRBV30,NA,NA,CAWSLGRYSGNTIYF,TGTGCCTGGAGTTTGGGACGGTACTCTGGAAACACCATATATTTT
TRBJ1-2,TRBV7-8,NA,NA,CASSLTYTASYGYTF,TGTGCCAGCAGCTTAACGTACACGGCCTCCTATGGCTACACCTTC
TRBJ1-3,TRBV18,NA,NA,CASSPGGSGNTIYF,TGTGCCAGCTCACCGGGGGGCTCTGGAAACACCATATATTTT
TRBJ1-5,TRBV9,once,NA,CASSSGTSNQPQHF,TGTGCCAGCAGCTCCGGGACAAGCAATCAGCCCCAGCATTTT
TRBJ2-1,TRBV6-4,NA,NA,CASSSFAWGAYNEQFF,TGTGCCAGCAGTTCCTTTGCTTGGGGGGCCTACAATGAGCAGTTCTTC
TRBJ2-1,TRBV7-2,NA,TRBD2,CASGLASGPIF,TGTGCCAGCGGGTTGGCTAGCGGACCAATCTTC
TRBJ2-5,TRBV19,NA,NA,CASSSGAAGLMETQYF,TGTGCCAGTAGTTCTGGGGCCGCGGGTCTGATGGAGACCCAGTACTTC
TRBJ1-5,TRBV30,few,NA,CAWRDRGDQPQHF,TGTGCCTGGAGAGATAGGGGGGATCAGCCCCAGCATTTT
TRBJ2-1,TRBV10-1,NA,TRBD2,CASSDGGGGYNEQFF,TGCGCCAGCAGTGATGGCGGGGGGGGGTACAATGAGCAGTTCTTC
TRBJ2-2,TRBV10-3,once,NA,CAIEVNTGELFF,TGTGCCATCGAAGTGAACACCGGGGAGCTGTTTTTT
TRBJ1-5,TRBV19,NA,TRBD1,CASSTQQGHSNQPQHF,TGTGCCAGTAGTACCCAACAGGGGCATAGCAATCAGCCCCAGCATTTT
TRBJ2-3,TRBV4-1,once,TRBD2,CASSHPTSVGTDTQYF,TGCGCCAGCAGCCATCCGACTAGCGTTGGCACAGATACGCAGTATTTT
TRBJ2-7,TRBV18,NA,NA,CASSPPNQRQDSYEQYF,TGTGCCAGCTCACCACCGAATCAGCGACAGGACTCCTACGAGCAGTACTTC